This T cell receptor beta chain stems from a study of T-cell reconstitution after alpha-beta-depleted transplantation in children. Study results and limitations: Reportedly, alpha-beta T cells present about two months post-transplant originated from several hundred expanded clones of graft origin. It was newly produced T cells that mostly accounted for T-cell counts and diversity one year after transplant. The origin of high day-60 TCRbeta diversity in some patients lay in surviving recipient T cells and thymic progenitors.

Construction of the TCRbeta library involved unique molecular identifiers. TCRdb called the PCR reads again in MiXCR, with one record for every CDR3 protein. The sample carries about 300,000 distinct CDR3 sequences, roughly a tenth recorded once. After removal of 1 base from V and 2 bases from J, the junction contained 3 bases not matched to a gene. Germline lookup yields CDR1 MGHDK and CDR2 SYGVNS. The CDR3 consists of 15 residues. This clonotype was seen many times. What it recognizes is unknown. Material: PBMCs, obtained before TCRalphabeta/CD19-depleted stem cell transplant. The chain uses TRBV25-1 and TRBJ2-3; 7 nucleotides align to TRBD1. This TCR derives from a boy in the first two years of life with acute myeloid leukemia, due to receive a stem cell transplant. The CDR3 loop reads CASSELTGVTDTQYF. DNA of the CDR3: TGTGCCAGCAGTGAATTAACAGGGGTCACAGATACGCAGTATTTT.